These 12 T cell receptor beta chains were all obtained from the same sample, sequenced in a study of regulatory T cells in long-lasting Graves disease. Documented time point: persistent/refractory GD, antithyroid drugs over 5 years with positive TRAb. TCR sequences were obtained from RNA taken from PBMCs. Relying on iRepertoire HTBI primers and Arm-PCR of CDR3 regions, the team built TCR beta libraries. TCRdb analysed the multiplex PCR reads with MiXCR anew, one entry per CDR3 protein. The table includes a few hundred thousand distinct CDR3 sequences, approximately 25% detected once. Sequenced material: peripheral blood mononuclear cells (PBMCs), taken when the disease was refractory, from a patient treated with antithyroid drugs. The receptor source for this set is a woman aged 40 to 49 with Graves disease.

This clonotype was found many times. This sequence joins TRBV6-1 and TRBJ2-6; D call uncertain. Trimming shortened V by 7 bases and J by 4 bases, and 17 bases separated the two germline ends. CDR3 length equals 16 residues. Germline V gene sequence: CDR1 MNHNS, CDR2 SASEGT. CDR3 nucleotides: TGTGCCAGCACTCTACGAAGGTCTCTCGGGGCCAACGTCCTGACTTTC. Translated: CASTLRRSLGANVLTF.

The chain uses TRBV28 and TRBJ2-1, with D hard to call. Trimming stripped 1 base from V and 5 bases from J, with 6 bases between. In germline, CDR1 is MDHEN, CDR2 SYDVKM. The CDR3 sequence is 13 residues long. Here the CDR3 DNA reads TGTGCCAGCAGTTTATCAGAAAACAATGAGCAGTTCTTC. Translated: CASSLSENNEQFF.

This clonotype has only a few counts. The chain carries TRBV11-2 and TRBJ2-7; 10 nucleotides line up with TRBD2. The trim removed 4 bases at V and 1 base at J, leaving 4 bases unmatched. Germline assignment: CDR1 SGHAT and CDR2 FQNNGV. CDR3 length equals 15 residues. CDR3 bases: TGTGCCAGCAGCTCTACTAGCGGGATATCCTACGAGCAGTACTTC. It is translated as CASSSTSGISYEQYF.

This clonotype was observed a few times. The V and J genes are TRBV30 and TRBJ2-2; 9 nucleotides line up with TRBD1. This CDR3 contains 14 residues. Germline V gene data show CDR1 as GTSNPN and CDR2 as SVGIG (reference sequence). Trimming took 3 bases from V and 5 from J; bases not matched to a gene: 4. In DNA, the CDR3 is TGTGCCTGGAGGGGACAGGGAAAAACCGGGGAGCTGTTTTTT. The encoded protein is CAWRGQGKTGELFF.

This clonotype has more than one count but fewer than ten. The chain combines TRBV12-3 or TRBV12-4 with TRBJ2-7, with TRBD2 as a possible D gene (5 bases). V was pared by 2 bases and J by 3 bases, with 14 bases between. The CDR3 runs 15 residues. In DNA form, the CDR3 reads TGTGCCAGCAGTTTATCATCGGGGAGCGGCTACGAGCAGTACTTC. Protein sequence: CASSLSSGSGYEQYF.

This clonotype showed up many times. This chain links TRBV11-2 with TRBJ2-2, with unresolved D. CDR1 and CDR2 from the germline V gene are SGHAT and FQNNGV. The CDR3 consists of 15 residues. V lost 5 bases to trimming and J lost 0 bases, with 10 bases between them. The CDR3 nucleotides are TGTGCCAGCAGCCGCAGGATCGCGAACACCGGGGAGCTGTTTTTT. Translated: CASSRRIANTGELFF.

This clonotype was seen a handful of times. The V gene is TRBV5-1, the J gene TRBJ2-7; possibly TRBD1 for D (5 bases). Germline loops: CDR1 SGHRS, CDR2 YFSETQ. The ends were cut back, 4 bases at V and 4 bases at J, with 12 bases in the middle. The CDR3 covers 13 residues. This chain's CDR3 is CASSLGGHYEQYF. As DNA, the CDR3 is TGCGCCAGCAGCCTAGGTGGACATTACGAGCAGTACTTC.

In its sample, this clonotype was seen many times. V is TRBV6-1 and J is TRBJ1-1; TRBD1 matches 8 bases. J was trimmed by 4 bases and V by 10 bases; bases with no gene match: 8. CDR1 is MNHNS, CDR2 SASEGT, per germline. The CDR3 is 13 amino acids. The CDR3 coding sequence is TGTGCCACCCGGACAGGGATCGGCACTGAAGCTTTCTTT. Its translation is CATRTGIGTEAFF.

This clonotype was counted ten times or more. The rearrangement links TRBV12-3 or TRBV12-4 to TRBJ2-5, with 11 nucleotides matching TRBD2. The trim removed 1 base at V and 3 bases at J, leaving 1 base unmatched. The CDR3 covers 15 residues. CDR3 protein: CASSLGGLAEETQYF. DNA of the CDR3: TGTGCCAGCAGTTTAGGGGGACTAGCGGAAGAGACCCAGTACTTC.

This clonotype was counted many times. J is TRBJ2-7 and V is TRBV11-2; 7 bases map to TRBD1. V trimming: 3 bases; J trimming: 2 bases; junction bases outside the gene matches: 4. This CDR3 comprises 14 residues. Looked up from germline, CDR1 is SGHAT and CDR2 is FQNNGV. CDR3 bases: TGTGCCAGCAGCTTGGGACAGCTAGCCTACGAGCAGTACTTC. It translates to CASSLGQLAYEQYF.

This clonotype came up a few times. The chain combines TRBV10-2 with TRBJ2-4; D is undetermined. V gave up 11 bases and J gave up 5 bases, with 13 bases separating them. Germline assignment: CDR1 WSHSY and CDR2 SAAADI. The length of the CDR3 is 12 residues. The CDR3: CAVLGFENIQYF. In DNA form, the CDR3 reads TGCGCCGTCCTGGGGTTTGAAAACATTCAGTACTTC.

This clonotype has more than one count but fewer than ten. CDR3 loop: CASSPTVGEAFF. The CDR3, as DNA: TGTGCCAGTAGTCCAACAGTGGGTGAAGCTTTCTTT. V is TRBV19 and J is TRBJ1-1; D gene ambiguous. V dropped 5 bases and J dropped 7 bases, with 11 bases sitting between them. Germline assignment: CDR1 LNHDA and CDR2 SQIVND (reference sequence). This CDR3 has 12 amino acids.